The 14 T cell receptor beta chains in this list originate from one sample, sequenced in a study of T-cell memory formation after mild COVID-19. TCRdb reanalysed the 5' RACE reads using MiXCR and keeps one entry per CDR3 protein. The data contain 210,000 or so distinct CDR3 sequences, about 27% of them singletons. The sequencing sample was made of PBMCs or a T cell subset sorted from them (not recorded which). These receptors came from an adult woman who had mild COVID-19 (a few samples of this study predate the infection). Cell type and time point are not known.

This clonotype has only a few counts. V gene TRBV5-1 combines with J gene TRBJ2-3; D not certain. V was shortened by 0 bases and J by 2 bases, with 10 bases between the two germline ends. Germline CDR1 is SGHRS and CDR2 is YFSETQ. The CDR3 sequence is 15 residues long. In nucleotides, the CDR3 is TGCGCCAGCAGCTTGGAAGGCCAGATCACAGATACGCAGTATTTT. Protein sequence: CASSLEGQITDTQYF.

The chain employs TRBV7-7 and TRBJ2-1; TRBD2 matches 11 bases. This CDR3 spans 15 amino acids. In germline, CDR1 is SSHAT, CDR2 FNYEAQ (reference sequence). For the CDR3, the DNA is TGTGCTAGCTCCGGTGGGACTAGCGGTGACAATGAGCAGTTCTTC. Encoded protein: CASSGGTSGDNEQFF.

The sample holds a few counts of this clonotype. The chain is built from TRBV7-9 and TRBJ2-1; the D gene is possibly TRBD2 (6 bases). Between the trimmed V and J ends, which lost 1 base and 0 bases, there was a span of 10 bases. This CDR3 is built from 16 residues. From germline, CDR1 is SEHNR and CDR2 FQNEAQ (reference sequence). CDR3 region: CASSLVVGSSYNEQFF. The CDR3 DNA is TGTGCCAGCAGCTTAGTAGTCGGGAGCTCCTACAATGAGCAGTTCTTC.

V usage is TRBV4-2 and J usage is TRBJ2-1; TRBD1 matches at 7 bases. Germline V lookup: CDR1 LGHNA, CDR2 YNFKEQ. This CDR3 contains 15 residues. Trimming at V came to 0 bases and at J to 4 bases, leaving 3 bases not matched to a gene. The CDR3 sequence: CASSQDMTGYNEQFF. CDR3 nucleotides: TGTGCCAGCAGCCAAGATATGACAGGGTACAATGAGCAGTTCTTC.

The chain recombines TRBV4-2 with TRBJ2-1; no clear D. V lost 4 bases and J lost 2, with 9 bases in between. Germline CDR1 and CDR2: LGHNA and YNFKEQ. The length of the CDR3 is 14 residues. The CDR3 DNA reads TGTGCCAGCAGCCCTCCCTCCACCTACAATGAGCAGTTCTTC. It codes for CASSPPSTYNEQFF.

This chain uses TRBV15 with TRBJ2-7, with D tentatively TRBD2 (6 bases). Germline V gene lookup returns CDR1 LNHNV and CDR2 YYDKDF (reference sequence). The CDR3 extends over 13 amino acids. Trimming took off 5 bases at V and 1 base at J, with 9 bases between the two ends. The CDR3 loop is CATSAGTSYEQYF. As DNA, the CDR3 is TGTGCCACCAGCGCCGGGACTTCCTACGAGCAGTACTTC.

This clonotype was detected only once. The chain combines TRBV20-1 with TRBJ2-5; TRBD2 aligns across 10 bases. There are 14 residues in the CDR3. Looked up from germline, CDR1 is DFQATT and CDR2 is SNEGSKA (reference sequence). V was clipped by 3 bases and J by 5 bases; unmatched bases: 6. The CDR3 DNA is TGCAGTGCTAGTCAGCGGGAGGGGCAGGAGACCCAGTACTTC. Amino acid sequence: CSASQREGQETQYF.

The CDR3 region is CASSYGLASGTTLDTDTQYF. Written as DNA, the CDR3 is TGTGCCAGCAGTTATGGACTGGCTAGCGGAACGACTCTCGACACAGATACGCAGTATTTT. The rearrangement uses TRBV6-2 or TRBV6-3 and TRBJ2-3, with 7 bases matching TRBD2. The CDR3 contains 20 residues. Germline lookup yields CDR1 MNHEY and CDR2 SVGEGT. V dropped 3 bases and J dropped 2; count of bases not matched to a gene: 20.

The J gene is TRBJ2-2, the V gene TRBV6-2 or TRBV6-3; a weak D match, TRBD2 (5 bases). V was clipped by 7 bases and J by 1 base, with 16 bases between them. Germline-derived CDR1 and CDR2 are MNHEY and SVGEGT. The CDR3 totals 16 residues. CDR3 in amino acids: CASTQTSGLNTGELFF. For the CDR3, the DNA is TGTGCCAGCACCCAGACGAGCGGTCTGAACACCGGGGAGCTGTTTTTT.

This chain joins TRBV10-3 and TRBJ2-1; 9 bases align to TRBD2. CDR1 is ENHRY, CDR2 SYGVKD, per germline. V shed 0 bases, J shed 0 bases, and the junction held 12 bases outside the gene matches. The CDR3 contains 20 residues. CDR3 nucleotides: TGTGCCATCAGTGAGTCTAGGGCTAGCGGGGTTCCGAGCTCCTACAATGAGCAGTTCTTC. Amino acid sequence: CAISESRASGVPSSYNEQFF.

This chain links TRBV14 with TRBJ2-7, with 7 bases matching TRBD1. The CDR3 covers 16 residues. Trimming removed 3 bases from V and 0 bases from J; junction bases left unmatched: 8. The germline CDR1 and CDR2 sequences are SGHDN and FVKESK. The DNA for the CDR3 is TGTGCCAGCAGCCACCCGGGACAGACTTTCTCCTACGAGCAGTACTTC. Translated: CASSHPGQTFSYEQYF.

This clonotype has more than one count but fewer than ten. The V and J genes are TRBV9 and TRBJ2-3; D perhaps matches TRBD1 (5 bases). V was trimmed by 4 bases and J by 0 bases, leaving 18 bases between them. The germline V gene encodes CDR1 SGDLS and CDR2 YYNGEE. The CDR3 is made up of 17 amino acids. The CDR3 DNA reads TGTGCCAGCAGCCTACCCCTAACAGGAGCTAGCACAGATACGCAGTATTTT. It codes for CASSLPLTGASTDTQYF.

This chain connects TRBV24-1 to TRBJ1-2; D unresolved. The CDR3 is 14 residues long. V lost 5 bases and J lost 5, with 14 bases in between. The germline gives CDR1 KGHDR, CDR2 SFDVKD. The CDR3 coding sequence is TGTGCCACCAGTGGCCAGGAGGCCAGGTATGGCTACACCTTC. Protein product: CATSGQEARYGYTF.

This clonotype was observed a handful of times. The rearrangement links TRBV7-2 to TRBJ2-3; TRBD1 agrees at 7 bases. The germline V gene has CDR1 SGHTA and CDR2 FQGNSA. V gave up 1 base and J gave up 6 bases; unmatched junction bases: 7. This CDR3 has 15 amino acids. The CDR3 nucleotides read TGTGCCAGCAGCTTAGTTCCCGGACAGGCCGATACGCAGTATTTT. It yields the protein CASSLVPGQADTQYF.